A single sample is the source of the 11 T cell receptor beta chains below, sequenced in a study of blood T cell repertoires in COVID-19. Assay used: immunoSEQ multiplex PCR; TCRdb lists only in-frame clones, some missing. This sample yields around 30,000 clones, of which about 82% are seen a single time; about 6.1% belongs to the top ten. Sequenced material: peripheral blood. These receptors were taken from a man aged 55 to 70 with active COVID-19.

This clone is classed as medium-sized (0.01 to 0.1%). The rearrangement uses TRBV4-2 and TRBJ2-1; TRBD2 matches 10 bases. Germline V gene data show CDR1 as LGHNA and CDR2 as YNFKEQ. The V segment lost 0 bases and the J segment 6 bases; nucleotides outside the gene matches: 5. The CDR3 covers 16 residues. CDR3 nucleotides: TGTGCCAGCAGCCAAGATCTGGCTAGCGGGGGCAATGAGCAGTTCTTC. Translated, it gives CASSQDLASGGNEQFF.

The chain couples TRBV6-4 to TRBJ2-1; the match to TRBD2 covers 12 bases. The V gene end was trimmed by 4 bases and the J gene end by 6 bases; junction bases not matched to a gene: 7. The CDR3 extends over 16 amino acids. The V gene's germline CDR1 is MRHNA and CDR2 SNTAGT. CDR3 in DNA: TGTGCCAGCAGTGCAACCGGGACTAGCGGGCCCAATGAGCAGTTCTTC. Amino acids: CASSATGTSGPNEQFF.

V and J are TRBV9 and TRBJ1-5; D is ambiguous. In germline, CDR1 is SGDLS, CDR2 YYNGEE. V was pared by 0 bases and J by 5 bases, with 9 bases between. This CDR3 has 14 residues. CDR3 DNA sequence: TGTGCCAGCAGCGTAGGTACCCAGGATCAGCCCCAGCATTTT. Protein product: CASSVGTQDQPQHF. The variable domain in full, completed from reference TRBV9 and TRBJ1-5, reads DSGVTQTPKHLITATGQRVTLRCSPRSGDLSVYWYQQSLDQGLQFLIQYYNGEERAKGNILERFSAQQFPDLHSELNLSSLELGDSALYFCASSVGTQDQPQHFGDGTRLSIL.

The chain has TRBV6-1 and TRBJ2-7; TRBD2 aligns across 7 bases. V lost 4 bases, J lost 0 bases, and 9 bases stayed unmatched. The CDR3 is 16 amino acids. The V gene's germline CDR1 is MNHNS and CDR2 SASEGT. The CDR3 nucleotides are TGTGCCAGCAGTGCACTCCCAGCGGGGTTCTCCTACGAGCAGTACGTC. Residues: CASSALPAGFSYEQYV.

This clone was detected once. The V gene is TRBV3-1 (or the pseudogene TRBV3-2), the J gene TRBJ2-7; the D is unclear. CDR3 length: 15 amino acids. Germline-derived CDR1 and CDR2 are LGHDT and YNNKEL (reference sequence). Trimming pared 1 base from V and 0 bases from J, leaving 10 bases between. The CDR3 is CASSQGRRNSYEQYF. Here the CDR3 DNA reads TGTGCCAGCAGCCAAGGACGCAGGAACTCCTACGAGCAGTACTTC.

The chain links TRBV24-1 to TRBJ2-5, with a weak D call TRBD1 (6 bases). V was cut by 0 bases and J by 3 bases, with 13 bases left in between. This CDR3 has 16 residues. Germline V gives CDR1 KGHDR, CDR2 SFDVKD. The CDR3 is CATSDLLFGGEETQYF. CDR3 DNA sequence: TGTGCCACCAGTGATTTGTTGTTTGGGGGCGAAGAGACCCAGTACTTC.

V gene TRBV9 combines with J gene TRBJ2-2; D perhaps matches TRBD1 (5 bases). CDR3 length: 16 residues. Trimming shortened V by 1 base and J by 1 base, and 11 bases separated the two germline ends. Germline V gene lookup returns CDR1 SGDLS and CDR2 YYNGEE. DNA for the CDR3: TGTGCCAGCAGCGTATCCCCCACAGGGAACACCGGGGAGCTGTTTTTT. This sequence encodes CASSVSPTGNTGELFF.

The chain couples TRBV24-1 to TRBJ2-1, with TRBD2 matching over 9 bases. Looked up from germline, CDR1 is KGHDR and CDR2 is SFDVKD. J gave up 5 bases and V 4 bases, and 5 bases lay outside the gene matches. The CDR3 has 15 residues. The CDR3 region is CATSERGLADNEQFF. The CDR3 region has the DNA TGTGCCACCAGTGAGAGGGGACTAGCCGACAATGAGCAGTTCTTC.

The chain links TRBV29-1 to TRBJ2-1; TRBD2 aligns across 14 bases. CDR3 length: 16 amino acids. From germline, CDR1 is SQVTM and CDR2 ANQGSEA. The V segment lost 5 bases and the J segment 8 bases; nucleotides outside the gene matches: 11. The CDR3 protein is CSVYGLAGGRRDEQFF. In DNA, the CDR3 is TGCAGCGTTTACGGACTAGCGGGGGGAAGGAGGGATGAGCAGTTCTTC.

The CDR3 DNA reads TGTGCCAGTAAATTCGACAGGGCCAATTCACCCCTCCACTTT. Encoded protein: CASKFDRANSPLHF. The chain is built from TRBV27 and TRBJ1-6; 7 bases line up with TRBD1. Germline CDR1 reads MNHEY; CDR2 reads SMNVEV (reference sequence). V lost 9 bases and J lost 7; bases outside the gene matches: 9. The CDR3 covers 14 residues.

This chain connects TRBV30 to TRBJ2-1, with a weak D call TRBD1 (5 bases). Between the trimmed V and J ends, which lost 3 bases and 9 bases, there was a span of 9 bases. There are 11 residues in the CDR3. Germline assignment: CDR1 GTSNPN and CDR2 SVGIG (reference sequence). DNA of the CDR3: TGTGCCTGGAGAAGGACAATTGAGCAGTTCTTC. Translating it yields CAWRRTIEQFF.